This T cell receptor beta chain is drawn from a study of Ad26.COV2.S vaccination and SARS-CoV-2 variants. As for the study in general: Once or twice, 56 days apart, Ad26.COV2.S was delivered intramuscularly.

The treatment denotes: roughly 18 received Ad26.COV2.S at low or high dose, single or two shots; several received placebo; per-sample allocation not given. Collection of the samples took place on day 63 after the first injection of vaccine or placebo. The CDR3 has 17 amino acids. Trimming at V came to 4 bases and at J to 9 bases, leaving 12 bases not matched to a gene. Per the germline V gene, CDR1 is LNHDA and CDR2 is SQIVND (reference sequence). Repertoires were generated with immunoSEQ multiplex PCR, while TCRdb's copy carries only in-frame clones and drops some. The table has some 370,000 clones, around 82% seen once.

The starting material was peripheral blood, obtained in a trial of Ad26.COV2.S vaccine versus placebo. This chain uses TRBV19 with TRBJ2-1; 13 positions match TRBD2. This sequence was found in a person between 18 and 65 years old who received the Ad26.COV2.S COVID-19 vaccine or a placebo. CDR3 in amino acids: CASSTGGLAGESGEQFF. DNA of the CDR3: TGTGCCAGTAGTACCGGAGGACTAGCGGGAGAGAGTGGTGAGCAGTTCTTC.